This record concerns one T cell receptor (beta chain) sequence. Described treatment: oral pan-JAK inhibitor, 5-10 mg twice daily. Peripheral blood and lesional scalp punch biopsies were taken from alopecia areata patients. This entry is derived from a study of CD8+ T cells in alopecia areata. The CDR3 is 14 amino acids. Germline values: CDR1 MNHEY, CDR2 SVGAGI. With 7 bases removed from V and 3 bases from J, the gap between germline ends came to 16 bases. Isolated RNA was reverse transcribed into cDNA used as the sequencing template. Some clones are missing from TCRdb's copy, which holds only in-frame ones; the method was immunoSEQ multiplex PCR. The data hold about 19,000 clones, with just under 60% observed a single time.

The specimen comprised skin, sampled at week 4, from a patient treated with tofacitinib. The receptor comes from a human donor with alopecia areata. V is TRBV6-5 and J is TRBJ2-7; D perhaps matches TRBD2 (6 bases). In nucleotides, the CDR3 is TGTGCCAGCAATTGGAGGGTGGGGTTCTACGAGCAGTACTTC. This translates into CASNWRVGFYEQYF.